The TCR beta chain under discussion was sequenced for a study of blood T cells in healthy people across ages. General observations from the study: Possibly confounding the expanded clonotype changes was the fact that donor CMV status was unknown. Greater diversity and more naive CD4+ cells were seen in long-lived donors than in aged donors.

The junction had 6 bases not matched to a gene; V was cut back by 1 base and J by 1 base. The germline CDR1 and CDR2 sequences are DFQATT and SNEGSKA (reference sequence). The length of the CDR3 is 15 residues. The authors isolated at least 6.5 million PBMCs per sample. Through a sample-barcoded 5' primer and a J-beta primer mix, a second PCR was run for about 6 to 11 cycles. In TCRdb, the 5' RACE reads were re-called with MiXCR into one record per CDR3 protein. The table shows around 1,900,000 distinct CDR3 sequences, with about 39% occurring only once. As for this clonotype: The antigen is undetermined.

The V call is TRBV20-1, the J call TRBJ2-5, with 7 bases fitting TRBD2. Material for sequencing was blood. The TCR comes from a human donor in good health. The CDR3 loop reads CSARVRLAVQETQYF. In DNA form, the CDR3 reads TGCAGTGCTAGAGTTCGGCTAGCGGTCCAAGAGACCCAGTACTTC.